This TCR beta chain is drawn from a study of preoperative IRX-2 immunotherapy in early breast cancer. Measured with immunoSEQ multiplex PCR; TCRdb has only the in-frame clones, and not every one. The sample shows fewer than 40,000 clones, roughly nine tenths of them seen only once. This CDR3 has 17 amino acids. From germline, CDR1 is SGHVS and CDR2 FNYEAQ. Between the trimmed V and J ends, which lost 5 bases and 0 bases, there was a span of 16 bases. Indicated treatment: preoperative locoregional IRX-2 cytokine immunotherapy. Sequenced material: tumor tissue, taken after IRX-2 immunotherapy. The chain joins TRBV7-6 to TRBJ1-4, with a tentative D call TRBD1 (6 bases). The receptor comes from a human donor with breast cancer. The CDR3 here is CASSPSTGTATNEKLFF. The CDR3, as DNA: TGTGCCAGCAGCCCCTCGACAGGAACTGCAACTAATGAAAAACTGTTTTTT.